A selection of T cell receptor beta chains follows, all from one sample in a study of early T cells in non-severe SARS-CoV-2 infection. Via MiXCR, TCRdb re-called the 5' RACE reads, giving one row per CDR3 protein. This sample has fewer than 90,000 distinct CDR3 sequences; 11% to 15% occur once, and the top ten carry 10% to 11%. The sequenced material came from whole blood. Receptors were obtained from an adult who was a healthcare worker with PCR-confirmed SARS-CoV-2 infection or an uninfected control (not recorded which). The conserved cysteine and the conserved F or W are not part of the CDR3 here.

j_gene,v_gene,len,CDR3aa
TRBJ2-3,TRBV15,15,ATSRDEVQALTDTQY
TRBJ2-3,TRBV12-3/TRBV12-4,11,ASSPGGTDTQY
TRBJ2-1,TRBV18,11,ASSGAGADEQF
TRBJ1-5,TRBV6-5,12,ASRRSSRNQPQH
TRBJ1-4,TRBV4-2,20,ASSQDIWVKGTGGRSDEKLF
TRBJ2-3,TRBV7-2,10,AGSPPTDTQY
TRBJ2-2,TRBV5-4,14,ASRTGTSLNTGELF
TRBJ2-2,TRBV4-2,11,ASSQDRAGELF
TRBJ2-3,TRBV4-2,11,ASSQGSGDTQY
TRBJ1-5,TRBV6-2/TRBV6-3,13,ASSPPADSDQPQH
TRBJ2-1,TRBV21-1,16,ASSVRFFRVLGYNEQF
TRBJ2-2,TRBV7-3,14,ASSSTSATNTGELF
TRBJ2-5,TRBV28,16,ASSSSRPGPRGAETQY
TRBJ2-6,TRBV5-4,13,ATETGGTGANVLT
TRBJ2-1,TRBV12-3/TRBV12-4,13,ASSLLAGSRNEQF
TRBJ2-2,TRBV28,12,ASCGQGRAGELF
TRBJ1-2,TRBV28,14,ASSLEGGGSMDGYT
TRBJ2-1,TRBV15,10,ATSRVYDEQF
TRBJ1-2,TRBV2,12,ASGTGDWFDGYT
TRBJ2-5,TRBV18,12,ASSMDHTSGTQY